A selection of T cell receptor beta chains follows, all from one sample in a study of blood T cell repertoires in COVID-19. Assay: immunoSEQ multiplex PCR; the TCRdb copy retains only in-frame clones and omits some. The sample consists of roughly 250,000 clones, 70% to 85% of them appearing once. Material: peripheral blood. The receptors were gathered from a woman aged 35 to 49 with active or convalescent COVID-19. Each CDR3 is given without its conserved first and last residue. The order of the fields is V gene, CDR3 protein.

TRBV7-3 | ASSLPTGTGTDTQY
TRBV18 | ASSRTTGAVDSPLH
TRBV30 | AWSDSGTGDYT
TRBV15 | ATLPDRGENTEAF
TRBV28 | ASSLRGGGTDTQY
TRBV11-2 | ASRAVGSYNSPLH
TRBV19 | ASRSHKSQAQY
TRBV27 | ASSPMGTGGPTATEAF
TRBV12-3/TRBV12-4 | ASSRGENYGYT
TRBV28 | ASSLPSAGNQPQH
TRBV5-1 | ASSLGAVGGNTIY
TRBV11-2 | ASSFRGSGLTDTQY
TRBV5-1 | ASSSGGGVPNNEQF
TRBV7-9 | ASSLGQDNSPLH
TRBV9 | ASSVAGQALSEAF
TRBV4-2 | ASSPWTGDSSPLH
TRBV24-1 | ATSDLGSGARHEQF
TRBV10-3 | AIRPGHNNEKLF
TRBV9 | ASSVNGGRNEQF
TRBV10-3 | AISGVQGGTGELF
TRBV11-3 | ASSSSMAGGSYNEQF
TRBV2 | ASREGRGIGTGELF
TRBV19 | ASSGRGENTEAF
TRBV11-2 | ASSLAGGLDTQY
TRBV9 | ASSVTGEGGYT
TRBV2 | ASSVQGGGNQPQH
TRBV12-5 | ASGLVGGSGNTIY
TRBV7-9 | ASSLTGYGYT
TRBV19 | ASSRLDMGSYEQY
TRBV5-8 | ASSLRFRDRGHGYT
TRBV5-1 | ASGRDRGTGNTIY
TRBV2 | ASSEPGSRNQPQH
TRBV6-1 | ASSEERGPF
TRBV11-2 | ASSLLAGGFEETQY
TRBV30 | AWSSDRNQPQH
TRBV6-2/TRBV6-3 | ASSLLAGGTDTQY
TRBV18 | ASSGQGRYEKLF
TRBV14 | ASSQIDYTEAF
TRBV28 | ASTIDRGYGYT
TRBV9 | ASSVVGDQDTQY